These 22 T cell receptor beta chains share one sample of origin, sequenced in a study of shared T cell receptors in the human thymus. Sequencing used immunoSEQ multiplex PCR; TCRdb keeps in-frame clones, though not all of them. The data show 500,000 to 550,000 clones, around 82% seen once. These data were also reused for a study on human thymus T cells.

Sequenced sample: thymocytes. Receptors originate from a boy younger than two with a congenital heart defect.

As concerns this clone: One junction end does not reproduce the germline sequence, and a read error may be involved. The V and J genes are TRBV28 and TRBJ2-7, with TRBD2 identical over 7 bases. The germline V gene has CDR1 MDHEN and CDR2 SYDVKM. CDR3 length equals 13 residues. CDR3 nucleotide sequence: TGTGCCAGCAGCCGGGGGGACTCCTCCGAGCAGTACTTC. This sequence encodes CASSRGDSSEQYF.

About this clone itself: Other DNA sequences in the same sample also yield this CDR3. The V gene is TRBV18, the J gene TRBJ2-3, with unresolved D. The CDR3 length is 13 residues. The germline V and J ends were trimmed by 1 base and 1 base, with 3 bases remaining between them. Germline CDR1 is KGHSH and CDR2 is LQKENI. In nucleotides, the CDR3 is TGTGCCAGCTCACCACGAGGCACAGATACGCAGTATTTT. Translating it yields CASSPRGTDTQYF.

This chain joins TRBV6-5 and TRBJ2-5, with no clear D. The CDR3 sequence is 14 residues long. V shed 5 bases and J shed 3 bases, with 13 bases lying between them. Germline CDR1 reads MNHEY; CDR2 reads SVGAGI. The CDR3 here is CASSQQIREETQYF. The CDR3 nucleotides are TGTGCCAGCAGTCAGCAGATACGGGAAGAGACCCAGTACTTC.

CDR3 DNA sequence: TGTGCCAGCAGTCGACAGGGGGTCGACGAGCAGTACTTC. Protein: CASSRQGVDEQYF. J is TRBJ2-7 and V is TRBV6-1, with 9 bases fitting TRBD1. The CDR3 spans 13 residues. Trimming at V came to 5 bases and at J to 5 bases, leaving 4 bases not matched to a gene. CDR1 MNHNS and CDR2 SASEGT come from the germline V gene.

The chain employs TRBV11-2 and TRBJ2-7; 7 nucleotides align to TRBD1. Germline CDR1 reads SGHAT; CDR2 reads FQNNGV. The CDR3 has 18 amino acids. V lost 1 base to trimming and J lost 2 bases; unmatched junction nucleotides: 14. The CDR3 region is CASSLGQRTGFKAYEQYF. The DNA of the CDR3 is TGTGCCAGCAGCTTAGGGCAGAGGACAGGCTTTAAGGCCTACGAGCAGTACTTC.

The chain carries TRBV19 and TRBJ1-2; a weak D match, TRBD1 (6 bases). There are 12 residues in the CDR3. Germline V gene data show CDR1 as LNHDA and CDR2 as SQIVND (reference sequence). V was clipped by 10 bases and J by 8 bases, with 17 bases between them. In nucleotides, the CDR3 is TGTGCCACTACGGCGACAGGCCTCGGCTACACCTTC. Translating it yields CATTATGLGYTF.

CDR3 coding DNA: TGTGCCAGCAGCGTAGTGCCTAGCGGCTCCTACAATGAGCAGTTCTTC. It encodes CASSVVPSGSYNEQFF. This chain uses TRBV9 with TRBJ2-1, with TRBD2 matching over 7 bases. The trim removed 0 bases at V and 0 bases at J, leaving 3 bases unmatched. CDR1 and CDR2 from the germline V gene are SGDLS and YYNGEE. The CDR3 totals 16 residues.

V usage is TRBV9 and J usage is TRBJ2-3, with TRBD1 matching 8 bases. The CDR3 contains 15 residues. With V trimmed by 4 bases and J by 4 bases, 8 bases remained unmatched. Germline loops: CDR1 SGDLS, CDR2 YYNGEE. CDR3 in DNA: TGTGCCAGCAGCCCCCCCCCAGGGGGCCCAGATACGCAGTATTTT. It is translated as CASSPPPGGPDTQYF.

V is TRBV11-2 and J is TRBJ2-4, with 9 bases identical to TRBD1. Germline CDR1 reads SGHAT; CDR2 reads FQNNGV. With V trimmed by 2 bases and J by 0 bases, 2 bases remained unmatched. CDR3 size: 16 residues. The CDR3 coding sequence is TGTGCCAGCAGCTTAACAGGGGGCTTAGCCAAAAACATTCAGTACTTC. Protein: CASSLTGGLAKNIQYF. Full variable domain (rest looked up from reference TRBV11-2 and TRBJ2-4): EAGVAQSPRYKIIEKRQSVAFWCNPISGHATLYWYQQILGQGPKLLIQFQNNGVVDDSQLPKDRFSAERLKGVDSTLKIQPAKLEDSAVYLCASSLTGGLAKNIQYFGAGTRLSVL.

V is TRBV7-9 and J is TRBJ2-3; 8 nucleotides agree with TRBD1. Per the germline V gene, CDR1 is SEHNR and CDR2 is FQNEAQ (reference sequence). V lost 4 bases, J lost 5 bases, and 14 bases stayed unmatched. The CDR3 sequence is 17 residues long. CDR3 sequence: CASSSPPGQVYGDTQYF. In nucleotides, the CDR3 is TGTGCCAGCAGCTCCCCTCCGGGACAGGTCTACGGAGATACGCAGTATTTT.

The gene calls are TRBV19 and TRBJ2-6; TRBD1 matches at 9 bases. Trimming at V came to 4 bases and at J to 1 base, leaving 5 bases not matched to a gene. Germline V CDR1 and CDR2: LNHDA, SQIVND (reference sequence). The CDR3 has 17 residues. The CDR3 is CASSRGDRVSGANVLTF. In nucleotides, the CDR3 is TGTGCCAGTAGTAGGGGGGACAGGGTTTCTGGGGCCAACGTCCTGACTTTC. The full variable domain, completed using reference TRBV19 and TRBJ2-6, is DGGITQSPKYLFRKEGQNVTLSCEQNLNHDAMYWYRQDPGQGLRLIYYSQIVNDFQKGDIAEGYSVSREKKESFPLTVTSAQKNPTAFYLCASSRGDRVSGANVLTFGAGSRLTVL.

This clone came up a few times. The V call is TRBV27, the J call TRBJ2-7, with D possibly matching TRBD2 (6 bases). V was trimmed by 6 bases and J by 5 bases, leaving 17 bases between them. The CDR3 spans 14 residues. Germline-derived CDR1 and CDR2 are MNHEY and SMNVEV (reference sequence). The chain's CDR3 is CASSTGAVAHEQYF. CDR3 DNA sequence: TGTGCCAGCAGCACGGGAGCAGTGGCCCACGAGCAGTACTTC.

V is TRBV7-8 and J is TRBJ2-7, with 8 nucleotides matching TRBD2. CDR3 length equals 16 residues. Trimming cost V 11 bases and J 3 bases; bases outside gene matches: 18. The germline gives CDR1 SGHVS, CDR2 FQNEAQ. This chain's CDR3 is CAPCYDGTRSDYEQYF. Here the CDR3 DNA reads TGTGCCCCCTGCTATGACGGGACTAGAAGTGACTACGAGCAGTACTTC.

The chain combines TRBV5-6 with TRBJ2-1, with 12 positions matching TRBD2. V gave up 0 bases and J gave up 0 bases; unmatched junction bases: 4. The CDR3 consists of 18 residues. Per germline, CDR1 SGHDT and CDR2 YYEEEE. CDR3 in amino acids: CASSLGGTSGPSYNEQFF. CDR3 in DNA: TGTGCCAGCAGCTTGGGGGGGACTAGCGGGCCCTCCTACAATGAGCAGTTCTTC.

The chain carries TRBV7-2 and TRBJ2-7; 7 nucleotides align to TRBD2. The CDR3 consists of 15 residues. CDR1 SGHTA and CDR2 FQGNSA come from the germline V gene. V was pared by 6 bases and J by 1 base, with 9 bases of the junction left unmatched. The CDR3 protein is CASSPTSASSYEQYF. Written as DNA, the CDR3 is TGTGCCAGCAGTCCTACTAGCGCTTCGTCCTACGAGCAGTACTTC.

The chain uses TRBV5-6 and TRBJ2-3, with TRBD2 identical over 11 bases. The CDR3 is 19 residues long. V lost 3 bases to trimming and J lost 2 bases; unmatched junction nucleotides: 14. Looked up from germline, CDR1 is SGHDT and CDR2 is YYEEEE. CDR3: CASSSKVLAGGNSTDTQYF. The CDR3, as DNA: TGTGCCAGCAGCTCTAAGGTTCTAGCGGGAGGTAATTCCACAGATACGCAGTATTTT.

Only one count was recorded for this clone. In nucleotides, the CDR3 is TGTGCCACCCTCGGACAGCCATATAGCAATCAGCCCCAGCATTTT. Protein sequence: CATLGQPYSNQPQHF. The chain uses TRBV6-1 and TRBJ1-5, with a tentative D call TRBD1 (6 bases). From germline, CDR1 is MNHNS and CDR2 SASEGT. The V and J ends lost 10 bases and 0 bases respectively, with 16 bases between them. This CDR3 region has 15 residues.

This clone was seen only a few times. V and J are TRBV27 and TRBJ2-3, with D possibly being TRBD1 (6 bases). This CDR3 contains 15 residues. V lost 1 base and J lost 4, with 12 bases in between. The germline V gene encodes CDR1 MNHEY and CDR2 SMNVEV (reference sequence). CDR3 nucleotides: TGTGCCAGCAGTTTATTGCGCCAGGGGTCAGATACGCAGTATTTT. Its protein product is CASSLLRQGSDTQYF.

This chain joins TRBV7-9 and TRBJ1-3; D gene unclear. The length of the CDR3 is 17 residues. Germline values: CDR1 SEHNR, CDR2 FQNEAQ (reference sequence). Trimming removed 5 bases from V and 2 bases from J, with 19 bases in between. CDR3 nucleotides: TGTGCCAGCAGCCCTAGTCATGTGGTTCCAGCTGGAAACACCATATATTTT. Translated: CASSPSHVVPAGNTIYF.

The rearrangement uses TRBV5-4 and TRBJ2-7; TRBD2 aligns across 12 bases. The CDR3 sequence is 16 residues long. Germline CDR1 SGHNT, CDR2 YYREEE (reference sequence). The junction had 7 bases not matched to a gene; V was cut back by 0 bases and J by 6 bases. This CDR3 is CASSLALAGGPREQYF. The CDR3 nucleotides read TGTGCCAGCAGCTTGGCTCTAGCGGGAGGGCCGCGCGAGCAGTACTTC. Full variable domain (rest looked up from reference TRBV5-4 and TRBJ2-7): ETGVTQSPTHLIKTRGQQVTLRCSSQSGHNTVSWYQQALGQGPQFIFQYYREEENGRGNFPPRFSGLQFPNYSSELNVNALELDDSALYLCASSLALAGGPREQYFGPGTRLTVT.

The J gene is TRBJ2-5, the V gene TRBV18; 8 bases are shared with TRBD2. The DNA matches TRBJ2-7 better at its end, which makes the J call doubtful. Per germline, CDR1 KGHSH and CDR2 LQKENI. This CDR3 is 19 amino acids long. CDR3 residues: CASSPPGTSDQTRPYEQYF. CDR3 sequence (DNA): TGTGCCAGCTCACCACCGGGGACTAGTGACCAAACTAGACCCTACGAGCAGTACTTC.

The V and J genes are TRBV6-1 and TRBJ2-3; 8 bases map to TRBD2. Germline values: CDR1 MNHNS, CDR2 SASEGT. The length of the CDR3 is 17 residues. Trimming removed 4 bases from V and 3 bases from J; junction bases left unmatched: 12. CDR3 in amino acids: CASSAGGGAELTDTQYF. The CDR3 DNA reads as TGTGCCAGCAGTGCCGGGGGGGGAGCGGAGCTTACAGATACGCAGTATTTT.